These T cell receptor beta chains were read from a single sample in a study of vaccination effects on CD4 cells after COVID-19. Only in-frame clones appear in the TCRdb table, and some are missing; sequencing was by immunoSEQ multiplex PCR. The table shows about 50,000 clones, with around 74% occurring only once. These receptors' targets are unknown. The sample consisted of CD4+ T cells from PBMCs cultured without peptide, taken after COVID-19 vaccination. Receptors originate from a human donor who had a prior SARS-CoV-2 infection. Both conserved end residues are part of each CDR3. Fields, in order: V gene, J gene, CDR3 protein.

>TRBV9|TRBJ2-7
CASTTGLESYEQYF
>TRBV18|TRBJ2-7
CASSPAGEYGEQYF
>TRBV7-9|TRBJ2-5
CASSLKETQYF
>TRBV18|TRBJ2-7
CASSPPSRTALGASEQYF
>TRBV4-3|TRBJ2-1
CASSQYFLAGEDNEQFF
>TRBV7-2|TRBJ2-2
CASSLVAVQNTGELFF
>TRBV2|TRBJ2-3
CASSYTRTATDTQYF
>TRBV7-8|TRBJ1-2
CASSFPGNYGYTF
>TRBV2|TRBJ2-2
CASRAQGTGELFF
>TRBV18|TRBJ2-1
CASSPRGTSGYNEQFF
>TRBV24-1|TRBJ1-4
CATSERGTNEKLFF
>TRBV10-3|TRBJ2-7
CAIRATGGGYEQYF
>TRBV2|TRBJ1-2
CASSTGDIYGYTF